Listed below are T cell receptor beta chains from one sample, sequenced in a study of metastatic and nonmetastatic thyroid tumors. With MiXCR, TCRdb called clones anew from the PCR reads. The sample contains roughly 75,000 clones, around 12% of which appear only once. Sequencing was done on a sample of tumor tissue. These receptors originate from a female donor with papillary thyroid cancer or a benign thyroid nodule (not recorded which). Some clones in this sample may be carry-over from other donors' samples. The CDR3 runs from the conserved cysteine through the conserved F or W. Fields, in order: J gene, D gene, V gene, clone size, CDR3 protein, CDR3 DNA. The D gene is left open where the match is weak. Clone size is stated in some rows and not others, as once, few, many or a class when expanded.

>TRBJ2-7|-|TRBV20-1|many
CSARDFYSSYEQYF
TGCAGTGCCAGAGACTTTTATAGCTCCTACGAGCAGTACTTC
>TRBJ2-1|TRBD2|TRBV4-2|many
CASSQGGGGNEQFF
TGTGCCAGCAGCCAAGGGGGGGGAGGCAATGAGCAGTTCTTC
>TRBJ2-7|TRBD1|TRBV20-1|many
CSASWTGGSYEQYF
TGCAGTGCTAGTTGGACAGGGGGCTCCTACGAGCAGTACTTC
>TRBJ2-1|TRBD2|TRBV20-1|many
CSARSGISYNEQFF
TGCAGTGCTAGGAGCGGGATTTCCTACAATGAGCAGTTCTTC
>TRBJ2-1|TRBD2|TRBV19|many
CASSSDSGRPSYNEQFF
TGTGCCAGTAGTAGTGATAGCGGGAGGCCGTCCTACAATGAGCAGTTCTTC
>TRBJ2-7|-|TRBV19|many
CASRSQENSYEQYF
TGTGCCAGTCGCTCCCAGGAAAACTCCTACGAGCAGTACTTC
>TRBJ2-5|TRBD1|TRBV7-9|many
CASSLKTGGLETQYF
TGTGCCAGCAGCTTAAAGACAGGGGGCTTAGAGACCCAGTACTTC
>TRBJ2-7|-|TRBV4-1|many
CASSQEPGYEQYF
TGCGCCAGCAGCCAGGAACCGGGCTACGAGCAGTACTTC
>TRBJ1-5|-|TRBV7-2|-
CASRSQGWVNKPQHF
TGTGCCAGCAGATCGCAGGGGTGGGTCAATAAGCCCCAGCATTTT
>TRBJ1-4|-|TRBV29-1|few
CSARIMWDEAEKLFF
TGCAGCGCCCGGATTATGTGGGACGAGGCAGAAAAACTGTTTTTT
>TRBJ2-1|TRBD2|TRBV20-1|many
CSADSGRDYNEQFF
TGCAGTGCTGATAGCGGGAGGGACTACAATGAGCAGTTCTTC
>TRBJ2-5|TRBD2|TRBV20-1|once
CSARVGGETQYF
TGCAGTGCTAGAGTGGGAGGGGAGACCCAGTACTTC
>TRBJ1-1|TRBD1|TRBV9|-
CASSHHVTGGTEDFF
TGTGCCAGCAGCCACCACGTGACAGGGGGCACTGAAGATTTCTTT
>TRBJ1-3|-|TRBV11-1|many
CASRKAGDTRSSGNTIYF
TGTGCCAGCAGGAAGGCCGGGGACACTCGGAGCTCTGGAAACACCATATATTTT
>TRBJ2-1|-|TRBV2|many
CASVGERSSYNEQFF
TGTGCCAGCGTAGGGGAGCGGTCCTCCTACAATGAGCAGTTCTTC
>TRBJ1-2|TRBD1|TRBV29-1|many
CSVEGRGQGMGGYTF
TGCAGCGTTGAAGGTCGAGGACAGGGGATGGGTGGCTACACCTTC
>TRBJ2-7|-|TRBV7-9|many
CASSATIRGEQYF
TGTGCCAGCAGCGCAACGATCAGGGGCGAGCAGTACTTC
>TRBJ2-6|TRBD1|TRBV2|many
CASRAGQVSGANVLTF
TGTGCCAGCAGGGCTGGACAGGTCTCTGGGGCCAACGTCCTGACTTTC
>TRBJ2-1|-|TRBV7-7|many
CASSLADRGGEQFF
TGTGCTAGCAGCTTAGCGGATCGGGGCGGTGAGCAGTTCTTC
>TRBJ2-7|TRBD2|TRBV5-1|many
CASSRTSGSSSSYEQYF
TGCGCCAGCAGCAGGACTAGCGGGAGTTCCAGCTCCTACGAGCAGTACTTC
>TRBJ2-1|-|TRBV6-2/TRBV6-3|many
CASSYSQRTHDEQFF
TGTGCCAGCAGTTACTCCCAGCGTACCCACGATGAGCAGTTCTTC
>TRBJ2-5|TRBD1|TRBV4-1|-
CASSQALDRGTETQYF
TGCGCCAGCAGCCAGGCCTTGGACAGGGGAACGGAGACCCAGTACTTC
>TRBJ1-1|-|TRBV7-9|many
CASSPVGGGTEAFF
TGTGCCAGCAGCCCAGTGGGAGGGGGCACTGAAGCTTTCTTT
>TRBJ1-6|-|TRBV30|many
CAWSVLGTRGNSPLHF
TGTGCCTGGAGTGTACTCGGGACGCGGGGTAATTCACCCCTCCACTTT
>TRBJ1-1|-|TRBV5-4|many
CASSHTGITEAFF
TGTGCCAGCAGTCACACAGGGATCACTGAAGCTTTCTTT
>TRBJ2-5|-|TRBV4-1|many
CASSQVVLAPRGTQYF
TGCGCCAGCAGCCAAGTAGTTTTGGCCCCGCGTGGGACCCAGTACTTC
>TRBJ2-5|-|TRBV27|many
CASSPEGETQYF
TGTGCCAGCAGCCCCGAGGGGGAGACCCAGTACTTC
>TRBJ2-3|-|TRBV18|few
CASSPPVTDTQYF
TGTGCCAGCTCACCACCGGTCACAGATACGCAGTATTTT
>TRBJ2-1|TRBD2|TRBV27|few
CASIFAPFAGGPNEQFF
TGTGCCAGCATTTTCGCCCCCTTCGCGGGAGGGCCGAATGAGCAGTTCTTC
>TRBJ2-5|TRBD2|TRBV20-1|-
CSAIDPEGGSQETQYF
TGCAGTGCTATAGATCCAGAGGGAGGGTCGCAAGAGACCCAGTACTTC
>TRBJ1-1|-|TRBV14|many
CASSLPGPSMNTEAFF
TGTGCCAGCAGCCTTCCGGGCCCTAGCATGAACACTGAAGCTTTCTTT
>TRBJ1-4|-|TRBV28|many
CASSLTNEKLFF
TGTGCCAGCAGTTTAACTAATGAAAAACTGTTTTTT
>TRBJ1-4|-|TRBV3-1|many
CASIRGSFPKFVKLFF
TGTGCCAGCATTCGAGGGTCGTTTCCGAAGTTTGTCAAACTGTTTTTT
>TRBJ2-1|TRBD2|TRBV6-1|medium-sized
CASSEPSGSSYNEQFF
TGTGCCAGCAGTGAACCTAGCGGGAGCTCCTACAATGAGCAGTTCTTC
>TRBJ2-1|TRBD2|TRBV10-3|many
CAISGDGTSVTSTLYNEQFF
TGTGCCATCAGTGGGGACGGGACTAGCGTAACCTCTACCCTCTACAATGAGCAGTTCTTC
>TRBJ1-1|-|TRBV7-9|many
CASSLAPGNTEAFF
TGTGCCAGCAGCTTAGCTCCGGGGAACACTGAAGCTTTCTTT
>TRBJ1-1|-|TRBV5-6|-
CASSFRRLMNTEAFF
TGTGCCAGCAGCTTTAGAAGGTTAATGAACACTGAAGCTTTCTTT
>TRBJ1-1|TRBD1|TRBV19|many
CASSMGNRGVGNTEAFF
TGTGCCAGTAGTATGGGTAACAGGGGAGTAGGGAACACTGAAGCTTTCTTT
>TRBJ1-1|-|TRBV7-9|many
CASSLDTENTEAFF
TGTGCCAGCAGCTTAGACACAGAGAACACTGAAGCTTTCTTT
>TRBJ1-4|TRBD1|TRBV12-3/TRBV12-4|many
CASGLGQGTTNEKLFF
TGTGCCAGCGGACTCGGACAGGGGACAACTAATGAAAAACTGTTTTTT
>TRBJ1-1|-|TRBV20-1|many
CSARVGDYHTEAFF
TGCAGTGCTAGAGTGGGGGACTACCACACTGAAGCTTTCTTT